The next 20 T cell receptor beta chains were all read from a single sample in a study of blood T cell repertoires in COVID-19. TCRdb keeps only in-frame clones here, not all; method: immunoSEQ multiplex PCR. The sample has about 210,000 clones, approximately 83% seen once. The sample comprised peripheral blood. These receptors all come from a middle-aged woman with active or convalescent COVID-19.

V gene TRBV24-1 combines with J gene TRBJ2-7; the match to TRBD2 covers 7 bases. Trimming removed 4 bases from V and 5 bases from J; junction bases left unmatched: 7. Germline V lookup: CDR1 KGHDR, CDR2 SFDVKD. The CDR3 runs 14 residues. CDR3 region: CATSEAGSLNEQYF. DNA for the CDR3: TGTGCCACCAGTGAAGCGGGAAGTCTCAACGAGCAGTACTTC.

This chain links TRBV18 with TRBJ2-5; TRBD1 matches at 8 bases. V was pared by 3 bases and J by 5 bases, with 8 bases of the junction left unmatched. The CDR3 is made up of 15 amino acids. The germline V gene encodes CDR1 KGHSH and CDR2 LQKENI. The CDR3 protein is CASSPPGQVMETQYF. CDR3 nucleotide sequence: TGTGCCAGCTCACCTCCGGGACAGGTCATGGAGACCCAGTACTTC.

The rearrangement uses TRBV6-5 and TRBJ2-3; D is possibly TRBD1 (6 bases). The V gene's germline CDR1 is MNHEY and CDR2 SVGAGI. The CDR3 spans 13 residues. V was trimmed by 3 bases and J by 6 bases, leaving 10 bases between them. The CDR3, as DNA: TGTGCCAGCAGTTATGGGGGACATGATACGCAGTATTTT. This sequence encodes CASSYGGHDTQYF.

This chain links TRBV28 with TRBJ2-3, with a weak D call TRBD2 (5 bases). This CDR3 is built from 16 residues. CDR1 MDHEN and CDR2 SYDVKM come from the germline V gene. V shed 5 bases and J shed 7 bases, with 22 bases lying between them. As DNA, the CDR3 is TGTGCCAGCAGTGATAGAACCGGGGAGACCATGAATACGCAGTATTTT. Residues: CASSDRTGETMNTQYF.

V gene TRBV7-9 combines with J gene TRBJ2-3; the match to TRBD2 covers 9 bases. This CDR3 contains 19 residues. Germline V gene data show CDR1 as SEHNR and CDR2 as FQNEAQ (reference sequence). Unmatched junction bases numbered 18, after V lost 5 bases and J lost 3 bases. CDR3: CASSHPRRAGGPLTDTQYF. As DNA, the CDR3 is TGTGCCAGCAGCCACCCACGCCGTGCGGGAGGGCCACTGACAGATACGCAGTATTTT.

This clone has just a few counts. The rearrangement links TRBV5-8 to TRBJ2-7; 7 bases are a match to TRBD1. From germline, CDR1 is SGHTS and CDR2 YDEGEE. The CDR3 length is 13 residues. Trimming at V came to 2 bases and at J to 6 bases, leaving 5 bases not matched to a gene. Written as DNA, the CDR3 is TGTGCCAGCAGCTTTAATACAGGGGTCGAGCAGTACTTC. It yields the protein CASSFNTGVEQYF.

CDR3 protein: CASWAKSPTGVPYNEQFF. The CDR3 DNA reads as TGTGCCAGCTGGGCCAAAAGCCCGACAGGCGTCCCCTACAATGAGCAGTTCTTC. The V gene is TRBV21-1, the J gene TRBJ2-1; the table's D gene call, TRBD1, was not cross checked with the DNA. TRBV21-1 is labeled a pseudogene. This CDR3 region has 18 residues.

The chain couples TRBV29-1 to TRBJ1-1; 10 bases map to TRBD1. The V gene end was trimmed by 6 bases and the J gene end by 3 bases; junction bases not matched to a gene: 1. Per germline, CDR1 SQVTM and CDR2 ANQGSEA. CDR3 length: 12 amino acids. CDR3: CSVGTGDTEAFF. CDR3 nucleotide sequence: TGCAGCGTAGGGACAGGGGACACTGAAGCTTTCTTT.

The gene calls are TRBV12-3 or TRBV12-4 and TRBJ2-5, with TRBD1 matching over 9 bases. The CDR3 length is 13 residues. V was clipped by 8 bases and J by 4 bases; unmatched bases: 5. In DNA form, the CDR3 reads TGTGCCAGCGGACCGGGACAGGGAGAGACCCAGTACTTC. Residues: CASGPGQGETQYF.

The genes are TRBV10-2 and TRBJ1-2, with D perhaps matching TRBD1 (6 bases). CDR1 is WSHSY and CDR2 is SAAADI in the germline V gene. The V end lost 3 bases, the J end lost 6 bases, and 11 bases lay between the germline ends. The CDR3 is made up of 13 amino acids. This chain's CDR3 is CASSERQVHGYTF. CDR3 nucleotides: TGCGCCAGCAGTGAACGACAGGTACATGGCTACACCTTC.

V usage is TRBV2 and J usage is TRBJ1-1; D unclear. There are 15 residues in the CDR3. V was cut by 6 bases and J by 0 bases, with 14 bases left in between. Looked up from germline, CDR1 is SNHLY and CDR2 is FYNNEI. CDR3 protein: CASRGGVFMNTEAFF. In DNA form, the CDR3 reads TGTGCCAGCAGAGGAGGAGTTTTTATGAACACTGAAGCTTTCTTT.

J is TRBJ1-2 and V is TRBV28, with 9 bases matching TRBD1. The CDR3 sequence is 13 residues long. J lost 8 bases, V lost 5 bases, and 6 bases had no gene match. The germline V gene encodes CDR1 MDHEN and CDR2 SYDVKM. The CDR3 nucleotides read TGTGCCAGCAGTAAACAGGGGGCCAGGGGCTACACCTTC. Translation: CASSKQGARGYTF.

V usage is TRBV18 and J usage is TRBJ1-4; tentative D call: TRBD1 (5 bases). V lost 5 bases and J lost 3, with 16 bases in between. This CDR3 is 16 amino acids long. Germline V gene sequence: CDR1 KGHSH, CDR2 LQKENI. CDR3 in DNA: TGTGCCAGCTCAGGCCGGGAGGGGATCGCTAATGAAAAACTGTTTTTT. Protein sequence: CASSGREGIANEKLFF. The full variable domain, its missing parts supplied by reference TRBV18 and TRBJ1-4, is NAGVMQNPRHLVRRRGQEARLRCSPMKGHSHVYWYRQLPEEGLKFMVYLQKENIIDESGMPKERFSAEFPKEGPSILRIQQVVRGDSAAYFCASSGREGIANEKLFFGSGTQLSVL.

This clone is a singleton in its sample. This rearrangement joins TRBV12-3 or TRBV12-4 to TRBJ2-3; 8 bases line up with TRBD2. This CDR3 is 13 amino acids long. Trimming at V came to 6 bases and at J to 5 bases, leaving 4 bases not matched to a gene. This CDR3 is CASRTGGQDTQYF. The CDR3 DNA sequence: TGTGCCAGCAGAACGGGGGGGCAAGATACGCAGTATTTT.

The chain joins TRBV28 to TRBJ1-1; D is unclear. Germline CDR1 and CDR2: MDHEN and SYDVKM. V shed 3 bases and J shed 11 bases, with 19 bases lying between them. This CDR3 spans 14 amino acids. The CDR3 bases are TGTGCCAGCAGTTTCACCCCAGGTAAAACGGGGGCTTTCTTT. Protein sequence: CASSFTPGKTGAFF.

The rearrangement uses TRBV30 and TRBJ1-2; D perhaps matches TRBD1 (6 bases). The CDR3 has 16 amino acids. CDR1 is GTSNPN, CDR2 SVGIG, per germline (reference sequence). Trimming took 2 bases from V and 3 from J, leaving 19 bases between them. CDR3 sequence: CAWSLDPGASYYGYTF. The CDR3 DNA follows: TGTGCCTGGAGTTTAGATCCAGGGGCAAGCTACTATGGCTACACCTTC.

This clone was counted a single time. The J gene is TRBJ2-7, the V gene TRBV5-4, with unresolved D. The V gene's germline CDR1 is SGHNT and CDR2 YYREEE (reference sequence). CDR3 length: 16 residues. V gave up 2 bases and J gave up 6 bases, with 21 bases separating them. CDR3 amino acids: CASSFLSPRWAREQYF. In nucleotides, the CDR3 is TGTGCCAGCAGCTTTCTATCCCCCCGGTGGGCCCGCGAGCAGTACTTC.

V gene TRBV4-2 combines with J gene TRBJ2-2; D perhaps matches TRBD2 (6 bases). CDR1 is LGHNA and CDR2 is YNFKEQ in the germline V gene. CDR3 length equals 17 residues. Trimming took 0 bases from V and 0 from J, leaving 11 bases between them. The CDR3 reads CASSQDGRGPNTGELFF. Here the CDR3 DNA reads TGTGCCAGCAGCCAAGATGGGCGGGGTCCGAACACCGGGGAGCTGTTTTTT.

This clone was observed a single time. The chain joins TRBV2 to TRBJ2-7; TRBD1 is a possible D gene (6 bases). CDR3 size: 14 residues. Trimming removed 8 bases at V and 5 bases at J, with 19 bases between. Germline V gene data show CDR1 as SNHLY and CDR2 as FYNNEI. The CDR3 loop is CASGPGQFVDEQYF. CDR3 nucleotide sequence: TGTGCCAGCGGCCCCGGACAGTTTGTCGACGAGCAGTACTTC.

V gene TRBV28 combines with J gene TRBJ2-7, with TRBD2 as a possible D gene (6 bases). This CDR3 region has 20 residues. Trimming shortened V by 8 bases and J by 3 bases, and 35 bases separated the two germline ends. Germline CDR1 is MDHEN and CDR2 is SYDVKM. CDR3 sequence: CASLRGPAPFFFAGYYEQYF. CDR3 coding DNA: TGTGCCAGCCTTAGAGGGCCAGCGCCATTTTTCTTCGCGGGATACTACGAGCAGTACTTC.